Below are 22 T cell receptor beta chains sequenced from a single sample in a study of siplizumab effects on memory and regulatory T cells. Produced via immunoSEQ multiplex PCR; TCRdb's table is partial and in-frame only. This table has 98,000 or so clones, 85% to 95% appearing once. Source material: Tregs sorted from blood. The receptors shown here come from a human donor in good health.

As DNA, the CDR3 is TGTGCCTGGGGACGGCTAACCTACGAGCAGTACTTC. Translating it yields CAWGRLTYEQYF. The chain recombines TRBV30 with TRBJ2-7, with D unclear. The CDR3 loop spans 12 amino acids. V was clipped by 5 bases and J by 2 bases, with 10 bases between them. CDR1 is GTSNPN, CDR2 SVGIG, per germline (reference sequence).

The chain couples TRBV7-6 to TRBJ2-6; D possibly corresponds to TRBD2 (5 bases). The ends were cut back, 5 bases at V and 1 base at J, with 12 bases in the middle. This CDR3 contains 16 residues. Germline lookup yields CDR1 SGHVS and CDR2 FNYEAQ. The CDR3 reads CASSPRWRSGANVLTF. The CDR3 nucleotides are TGTGCCAGCAGCCCTCGGTGGAGGTCTGGGGCCAACGTCCTGACTTTC.

The rearrangement joins TRBV29-1 to TRBJ1-2; maybe TRBD1 (6 bases). The CDR3 has 10 residues. Trimming took off 5 bases at V and 8 bases at J, with 9 bases between the two ends. The germline gives CDR1 SQVTM, CDR2 ANQGSEA. The CDR3 protein is CSVWGLGYTF. The DNA of the CDR3 is TGCAGCGTTTGGGGGCTAGGCTACACCTTC.

This CDR3 reads CASSPRPAQETQYF. The CDR3 DNA reads as TGTGCCAGCAGCCCTCGCCCAGCGCAAGAGACCCAGTACTTC. The V gene is TRBV11-3, the J gene TRBJ2-5; no firm D call. V shed 5 bases and J shed 2 bases, with 12 bases lying between them. The V gene's germline CDR1 is SGHNT and CDR2 YENEEA. This CDR3 has 14 residues. The whole variable domain, filled in from reference TRBV11-3 and TRBJ2-5, reads EAGVVQSPRYKIIEKKQPVAFWCNPISGHNTLYWYLQNLGQGPELLIRYENEEAVDDSQLPKDRFSAERLKGVDSTLKIQPAELGDSAVYLCASSPRPAQETQYFGPGTRLLVL.

This clone was seen a single time. The CDR3 DNA reads TGTGCCAGCAGCCCCCGACAGTTCCAAGAGACCCAGTACTTC. Translation: CASSPRQFQETQYF. V usage is TRBV7-9 and J usage is TRBJ2-5, with D perhaps TRBD1 (5 bases). The germline V gene has CDR1 SEHNR and CDR2 FQNEAQ (reference sequence). The V end was cut by 5 bases, the J end by 1 base, with 11 bases between. This CDR3 has 14 residues.

This clone is a singleton in its sample. This chain connects TRBV13 to TRBJ1-1, with D perhaps matching TRBD1 (5 bases). This CDR3 has 16 amino acids. Germline V gene lookup returns CDR1 PRHDT and CDR2 FYEKMQ (reference sequence). The V and J ends lost 0 bases and 1 base respectively, with 12 bases between them. CDR3 in DNA: TGTGCCAGCAGCTTAGGGTGGGGGAGTCCGAACACTGAAGCTTTCTTT. Protein: CASSLGWGSPNTEAFF.

Only one count was recorded for this clone. This sequence joins TRBV19 and TRBJ1-1; maybe TRBD1 (5 bases). Germline lookup yields CDR1 LNHDA and CDR2 SQIVND (reference sequence). This CDR3 comprises 13 residues. V shed 5 bases and J shed 7 bases, with 14 bases lying between them. The CDR3 nucleotides read TGTGCCAGTAGTTTCTTCGGGACCGATGAAGCTTTCTTT. This encodes CASSFFGTDEAFF.

The sample holds a few counts of this clone. V usage is TRBV2 and J usage is TRBJ1-2, with D maybe TRBD1 (6 bases). The CDR3 length is 14 residues. V lost 8 bases and J lost 8, with 21 bases in between. From germline, CDR1 is SNHLY and CDR2 FYNNEI. The CDR3 here is CASLAGAGVWGYTF. The CDR3 nucleotides are TGTGCCAGCCTCGCGGGGGCGGGGGTCTGGGGCTACACCTTC.

The chain links TRBV5-1 to TRBJ2-7, with 12 bases aligning to TRBD1. The trim removed 1 base at V and 6 bases at J, leaving 5 bases unmatched. This CDR3 has 15 residues. CDR1 is SGHRS, CDR2 YFSETQ, per germline. The chain's CDR3 is CASSLQGQGATEQYF. The CDR3 DNA sequence: TGCGCCAGCAGCTTGCAGGGACAGGGGGCTACCGAGCAGTACTTC.

CDR3 nucleotide sequence: TGTGCCAGCAGTGAGCTGAGGGTTAGGAATGAGCAGTTCTTC. Protein: CASSELRVRNEQFF. The J gene is TRBJ2-1, the V gene TRBV25-1; tentatively, D is TRBD2 (5 bases). The CDR3 has 14 amino acids. Trimming left V 3 bases short and J 7 bases short, with 13 bases between. CDR1 and CDR2 (germline): MGHDK, SYGVNS.

This chain joins TRBV5-1 and TRBJ2-5; D may correspond to TRBD1 or TRBD2 (7 bases each). The CDR3 is made up of 14 amino acids. In germline, CDR1 is SGHRS, CDR2 YFSETQ. V dropped 4 bases and J dropped 2 bases, with 12 bases sitting between them. In DNA form, the CDR3 reads TGCGCCAGCAGCACCAGGGGGGGACAAGAGACCCAGTACTTC. This encodes CASSTRGGQETQYF.

The chain has TRBV27 and TRBJ2-1, with 8 bases fitting TRBD1. Germline V CDR1 and CDR2: MNHEY, SMNVEV (reference sequence). The CDR3 runs to 17 residues. V was pared by 6 bases and J by 0 bases, with 10 bases of the junction left unmatched. CDR3 nucleotide sequence: TGTGCCAGCAGCTTCCCAGGGGGCCGATTCTCCTACAATGAGCAGTTCTTC. It encodes CASSFPGGRFSYNEQFF.

The chain joins TRBV18 to TRBJ2-2; D is ambiguous. V lost 1 base and J 4 bases, leaving 13 bases between the germline ends. The CDR3 extends over 16 amino acids. Germline V gene lookup returns CDR1 KGHSH and CDR2 LQKENI. CDR3 sequence reads: CASSPLSTLLTGELFF. The CDR3 DNA sequence: TGTGCCAGCTCACCACTCTCGACACTGCTCACCGGGGAGCTGTTTTTT.

For the CDR3, the DNA is TGTGCCAGCAGTTCTAGGGGGGTAGATACGCAGTATTTT. This sequence encodes CASSSRGVDTQYF. This chain links TRBV27 with TRBJ2-3; possibly TRBD1 or TRBD2 for D (6 bases each). Germline lookup yields CDR1 MNHEY and CDR2 SMNVEV (reference sequence). This CDR3 is built from 13 residues. The V gene lost 4 bases and the J gene lost 5 bases, with 10 bases spanning the gap.

The CDR3: CASSDSVRSPLHF. For the CDR3, the DNA is TGTGCCAGCAGTGACTCGGTACGATCACCCCTCCACTTT. The chain uses TRBV6-4 and TRBJ1-6; D is unresolved. Germline-derived CDR1 and CDR2 are MRHNA and SNTAGT. CDR3 length: 13 residues. The V gene lost 0 bases and the J gene lost 10 bases, with 7 bases spanning the gap.

The rearrangement links TRBV7-9 to TRBJ1-1; no firm D call. The CDR3 contains 13 residues. V lost 3 bases, J lost 4 bases, and 9 bases lay in between. Germline-derived CDR1 and CDR2 are SEHNR and FQNEAQ (reference sequence). CDR3 in amino acids: CASSLTEGTEAFF. The CDR3 DNA follows: TGTGCCAGCAGCTTGACGGAGGGCACTGAAGCTTTCTTT.

This rearrangement joins TRBV18 to TRBJ1-4, with 7 bases matching TRBD1. The CDR3 length is 14 residues. Germline CDR1 reads KGHSH; CDR2 reads LQKENI. J lost 6 bases, V lost 4 bases, and 5 bases had no gene match. The CDR3 region has the DNA TGTGCCAGCTCACTGCGACAGGGAGATGAAAAACTGTTTTTT. This translates into CASSLRQGDEKLFF.

This sequence joins TRBV6-1 and TRBJ1-2; no firm D call. The CDR3 contains 15 residues. The germline V and J ends were trimmed by 11 bases and 4 bases, with 23 bases remaining between them. In germline, CDR1 is MNHNS, CDR2 SASEGT. CDR3 DNA sequence: TGTGCCGGTAGGATTGGTCTGACGAGTTCCTATGGCTACACCTTC. Translation: CAGRIGLTSSYGYTF.

V is TRBV29-1 and J is TRBJ1-2; 10 bases align to TRBD1. CDR1 is SQVTM and CDR2 is ANQGSEA in the germline V gene. J gave up 3 bases and V 6 bases, and 4 bases lay outside the gene matches. This CDR3 contains 13 residues. Here the CDR3 reads CSVGQGDDYGYTF. As DNA, the CDR3 is TGCAGCGTAGGACAGGGGGACGACTATGGCTACACCTTC. The whole variable domain, filled in from reference TRBV29-1 and TRBJ1-2, reads SAVISQKPSRDICQRGTSLTIQCQVDSQVTMMFWYRQQPGQSLTLIATANQGSEATYESGFVIDKFPISRPNLTFSTLTVSNMSPEDSSIYLCSVGQGDDYGYTFGSGTRLTVV.

The chain recombines TRBV11-2 with TRBJ2-2; D not resolved. CDR1 is SGHAT and CDR2 is FQNNGV in the germline V gene. V gave up 4 bases and J gave up 4 bases, with 7 bases separating them. The CDR3 extends over 13 amino acids. The CDR3 DNA sequence: TGTGCCAGCAGCTCCCTCCCCACCGGGGAGCTGTTTTTT. Protein: CASSSLPTGELFF.

The rearrangement uses TRBV29-1 and TRBJ2-2, with TRBD1 matching over 9 bases. Germline V gene lookup returns CDR1 SQVTM and CDR2 ANQGSEA. J lost 5 bases, V lost 4 bases, and 8 bases had no gene match. CDR3 length equals 15 residues. The CDR3 DNA sequence: TGCAGCGTTGCCAGGGAGGACAGGGGAACCGGGGAGCTGTTTTTT. Protein sequence: CSVAREDRGTGELFF.

This clone was counted only a few times. The chain employs TRBV10-1 and TRBJ1-2, with TRBD1 identical over 10 bases. The CDR3 length is 13 residues. Per the germline V gene, CDR1 is WNHNN and CDR2 is SYGVQD (reference sequence). V shed 5 bases and J 6 bases; nucleotides not matched to a gene: 3. CDR3 coding DNA: TGCGCCAGCAGTCCCGGGACAGGGGATGGCTACACCTTC. It specifies CASSPGTGDGYTF.